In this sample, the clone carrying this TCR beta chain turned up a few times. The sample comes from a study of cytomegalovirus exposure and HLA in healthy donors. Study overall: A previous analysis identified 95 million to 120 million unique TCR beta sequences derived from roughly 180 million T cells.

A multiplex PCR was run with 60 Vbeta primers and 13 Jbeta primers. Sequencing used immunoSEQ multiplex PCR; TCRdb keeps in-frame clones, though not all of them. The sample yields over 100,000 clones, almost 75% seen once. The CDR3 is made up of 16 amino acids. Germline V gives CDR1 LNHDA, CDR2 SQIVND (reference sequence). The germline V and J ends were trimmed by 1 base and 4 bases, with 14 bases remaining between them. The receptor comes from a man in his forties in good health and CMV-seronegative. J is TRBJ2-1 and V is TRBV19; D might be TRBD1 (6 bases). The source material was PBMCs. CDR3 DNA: TGTGCCAGTAGTATAGTCGGACAGAGTCCTTACAATGAGCAGTTCTTC. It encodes CASSIVGQSPYNEQFF.